The 31 T cell receptor beta chains reported below all come from one sample, sequenced in a study of blood T cell repertoires in COVID-19 (dated by TCRdb to 2020 to 2022). Library preparation used the immunoSEQ multiplex PCR assay. TCRdb provides this immuneACCESS table in a form limited to in-frame rearrangements. Some clones are lacking; in checked studies, under half of them reflect an unresolved V gene, and why the rest are absent is not known. Across this sample there are over 110,000 clones, with 84% seen only once. The ten most abundant clones make up under 7% of the sample. The sequenced sample consisted of PBMCs or T cells enriched from blood (not recorded which). These receptor sequences come from a man aged 40-49 years with acute COVID-19.

V usage is TRBV9 and J usage is TRBJ1-4; unclear D gene. V shed 3 bases and J shed 0 bases, with 3 bases lying between them. CDR1 is SGDLS and CDR2 is YYNGEE in the germline V gene. The CDR3 length is 13 residues. The CDR3 DNA follows: TGTGCCAGCAGCGCCACAACTAATGAAAAACTGTTTTTT. It yields the protein CASSATTNEKLFF.

This clone was seen a handful of times. The chain joins TRBV5-5 to TRBJ1-6; 10 nucleotides line up with TRBD1. V lost 0 bases to trimming and J lost 8 bases; unmatched junction nucleotides: 5. The CDR3 contains 16 residues. In germline, CDR1 is SGHKS, CDR2 YYEKEE (reference sequence). In DNA form, the CDR3 reads TGTGCCAGCAGCTTGGAGACAGGGGGCTCTTATTCACCCCTCCACTTT. Protein product: CASSLETGGSYSPLHF.

The chain has TRBV4-1 and TRBJ2-3; 11 bases line up with TRBD2. The V and J ends lost 0 bases and 1 base, in that order; junction bases with no gene match: 9. CDR1 and CDR2 (germline): MGHRA, YSYEKL. The CDR3 consists of 19 residues. CDR3 coding DNA: TGCGCCAGCAGCCAAGAAATGGAACTAGCGGGAGTCGGCACAGATACGCAGTATTTT. The encoded protein is CASSQEMELAGVGTDTQYF.

The gene calls are TRBV28 and TRBJ1-4; D possibly corresponds to TRBD1 (5 bases). Germline CDR1 MDHEN, CDR2 SYDVKM. CDR3 length: 14 residues. Trimming shortened V by 7 bases and J by 3 bases, and 12 bases separated the two germline ends. CDR3 in DNA: TGTGCCAGCACCCAAGGGGATGCTAATGAAAAACTGTTTTTT. Protein product: CASTQGDANEKLFF. Full variable domain (missing parts from reference TRBV28 and TRBJ1-4): DVKVTQSSRYLVKRTGEKVFLECVQDMDHENMFWYRQDPGLGLRLIYFSYDVKMKEKGDIPEGYSVSREKKERFSLILESASTNQTSMYLCASTQGDANEKLFFGSGTQLSVL.

The V gene is TRBV15, the J gene TRBJ2-7, with 9 bases matching TRBD1. This CDR3 is built from 13 residues. From germline, CDR1 is LNHNV and CDR2 YYDKDF (reference sequence). Trimming removed 2 bases from V and 7 bases from J; junction bases left unmatched: 3. The CDR3, as DNA: TGTGCCACCAGCAGATCCGGGACAGGGGAGCAGTACTTC. Its translation: CATSRSGTGEQYF.

The chain joins TRBV6-5 to TRBJ1-1; TRBD1 aligns across 7 bases. From germline, CDR1 is MNHEY and CDR2 SVGAGI. CDR3 size: 14 residues. V lost 6 bases, J lost 1 base, and 5 bases stayed unmatched. CDR3 sequence reads: CASRWDSRNTEAFF. CDR3 DNA: TGTGCCAGCAGGTGGGACAGCCGGAACACTGAAGCTTTCTTT.

This clone has only one observation. The chain employs TRBV6-5 and TRBJ1-5, with 7 nucleotides matching TRBD1. The CDR3 runs 14 residues. The germline V gene encodes CDR1 MNHEY and CDR2 SVGAGI. The trim removed 0 bases at V and 7 bases at J, leaving 3 bases unmatched. The CDR3 bases are TGTGCCAGCAGTTACTCGAGGGGGCGACAGCCCCAGCATTTT. Protein sequence: CASSYSRGRQPQHF.

The chain recombines TRBV5-6 with TRBJ1-4; D uncertain. Trimming pared 0 bases from V and 8 bases from J, leaving 17 bases between. This CDR3 has 16 amino acids. Germline CDR1 reads SGHDT; CDR2 reads YYEEEE. This CDR3 reads CASSLANGEVLEKLFF. As DNA, the CDR3 is TGTGCCAGCAGCTTGGCCAACGGGGAGGTGTTAGAAAAACTGTTTTTT.

This clone was observed once. The chain uses TRBV11-2 and TRBJ1-4; 7 positions agree with TRBD1. This CDR3 spans 17 amino acids. V lost 0 bases and J lost 8; bases outside the gene matches: 12. Germline values: CDR1 SGHAT, CDR2 FQNNGV. The CDR3 sequence: CASSLEGLGPRGEKLFF. The CDR3, as DNA: TGTGCCAGCAGCTTAGAGGGTCTCGGACCCAGGGGGGAAAAACTGTTTTTT.

This rearrangement joins TRBV9 to TRBJ1-1; D possibly corresponds to TRBD1 (5 bases). Germline lookup yields CDR1 SGDLS and CDR2 YYNGEE. The CDR3 extends over 17 amino acids. V gave up 0 bases and J gave up 0 bases, with 15 bases separating them. CDR3 loop: CASSVGRGDSMNTEAFF. The CDR3 coding sequence is TGTGCCAGCAGCGTAGGGAGGGGCGACAGCATGAACACTGAAGCTTTCTTT.

This chain connects TRBV2 to TRBJ1-1, with 9 bases identical to TRBD1. CDR1 and CDR2 from the germline V gene are SNHLY and FYNNEI. CDR3 length: 13 amino acids. V lost 7 bases and J lost 3; bases outside the gene matches: 3. CDR3 sequence reads: CASTDRGDTEAFF. CDR3 nucleotides: TGTGCCAGCACGGACAGGGGCGACACTGAAGCTTTCTTT. The full variable domain, in which reference TRBV2 and TRBJ1-1 provide the parts outside the CDR3, is EPEVTQTPSHQVTQMGQEVILRCVPISNHLYFYWYRQILGQKVEFLVSFYNNEISEKSEIFDDQFSVERPDGSNFTLKIRSTKLEDSAMYFCASTDRGDTEAFFGQGTRLTVV.

The chain uses TRBV27 and TRBJ2-5; the D gene is possibly TRBD1 (6 bases). Trimming stripped 5 bases from V and 1 base from J, with 11 bases between. Germline V CDR1 and CDR2: MNHEY, SMNVEV (reference sequence). There are 14 residues in the CDR3. The CDR3: CASSQGSPQETQYF. The CDR3 DNA follows: TGTGCCAGCAGTCAGGGGTCCCCCCAAGAGACCCAGTACTTC.

V and J are TRBV7-9 and TRBJ2-4, with a weak D call TRBD1 (6 bases). V lost 5 bases, J lost 0 bases, and 11 bases lay in between. The CDR3 is 15 residues long. Germline CDR1 SEHNR, CDR2 FQNEAQ (reference sequence). CDR3 nucleotides: TGTGCCAGCAGCAGGACAGAACTAGCCAAAAACATTCAGTACTTC. Protein product: CASSRTELAKNIQYF.

The chain uses TRBV6-4 and TRBJ2-3; 8 nucleotides match TRBD1. The CDR3 runs 15 residues. The V segment lost 0 bases and the J segment 1 base; nucleotides outside the gene matches: 0. In germline, CDR1 is MRHNA, CDR2 SNTAGT. CDR3 amino acids: CASSDSGQGTDTQYF. The CDR3 nucleotides are TGTGCCAGCAGTGACTCGGGACAGGGCACAGATACGCAGTATTTT.

J is TRBJ1-5 and V is TRBV18; 8 bases line up with TRBD1. V shed 5 bases, J shed 6 bases, and the junction held 15 bases outside the gene matches. The germline V gene encodes CDR1 KGHSH and CDR2 LQKENI. The CDR3 spans 17 residues. The CDR3 loop reads CASSATAGTGMGQPQHF. CDR3 DNA: TGTGCCAGCTCAGCCACCGCCGGGACAGGTATGGGTCAGCCCCAGCATTTT.

The chain is built from TRBV30 and TRBJ2-3, with 8 nucleotides matching TRBD1. Germline lookup yields CDR1 GTSNPN and CDR2 SVGIG (reference sequence). This CDR3 contains 14 residues. Trimming took 4 bases from V and 1 from J; bases not matched to a gene: 4. The CDR3 DNA is TGTGCCTGGACCGCGGGACAGGGCACAGATACGCAGTATTTT. It codes for CAWTAGQGTDTQYF.

The V call is TRBV19, the J call TRBJ1-5; the match to TRBD1 covers 7 bases. The CDR3 is 15 amino acids. V lost 4 bases, J lost 3 bases, and 6 bases stayed unmatched. From germline, CDR1 is LNHDA and CDR2 SQIVND (reference sequence). CDR3 DNA: TGTGCCAGTAGTAAATTAGACAGGGACAATCAGCCCCAGCATTTT. Its translation is CASSKLDRDNQPQHF.

The chain joins TRBV11-2 to TRBJ1-2; D unclear. The CDR3 has 12 residues. Germline V gene data show CDR1 as SGHAT and CDR2 as FQNNGV. The V and J ends lost 1 base and 6 bases respectively, with 6 bases between them. The CDR3 region is CASSLGPDGYTF. In nucleotides, the CDR3 is TGTGCCAGCAGCTTAGGTCCGGATGGCTACACCTTC.

This chain links TRBV5-1 with TRBJ1-3, with D possibly TRBD1 on 5 matching bases. CDR1 SGHRS and CDR2 YFSETQ come from the germline V gene. V was pared by 4 bases and J by 4 bases, with 15 bases between. The CDR3 extends over 15 amino acids. CDR3 DNA sequence: TGCGCCAGCAGCCCGTTTTCAGGGAACGGAAACACCATATATTTT. This sequence encodes CASSPFSGNGNTIYF.

CDR3 nucleotides: TGTGCCAGCAGCTTAGAAAGGACAGGTGAAGCTTTCTTT. As protein: CASSLERTGEAFF. The chain employs TRBV11-3 and TRBJ1-1; 7 nucleotides match TRBD1. The CDR3 extends over 13 amino acids. Unmatched junction bases numbered 2, after V lost 0 bases and J lost 7 bases. Looked up from germline, CDR1 is SGHNT and CDR2 is YENEEA.

The CDR3, as DNA: TGCGCCAGCAGCTTCGTGCAGGCAGGGAGCACAGATACGCAGTATTTT. It encodes CASSFVQAGSTDTQYF. The V gene is TRBV5-1, the J gene TRBJ2-3; weak D call: TRBD1 (5 bases). The CDR3 covers 16 residues. Between the trimmed V and J ends, which lost 2 bases and 0 bases, there was a span of 13 bases. Germline loops: CDR1 SGHRS, CDR2 YFSETQ.

Only a few counts were recorded for this clone. This chain uses TRBV7-2 with TRBJ2-7; the match to TRBD2 covers 10 bases. Per the germline V gene, CDR1 is SGHTA and CDR2 is FQGNSA. V shed 1 base, J shed 6 bases, and the junction held 9 bases outside the gene matches. The CDR3 has 16 amino acids. This CDR3 is CASSLEAGGLGSEQYF. As DNA, the CDR3 is TGTGCCAGCAGCTTAGAAGCGGGAGGGCTGGGGAGCGAGCAGTACTTC.

CDR3 region: CAWSTGSYEQYF. The CDR3 DNA follows: TGTGCCTGGAGTACTGGCTCCTACGAGCAGTACTTC. This sequence joins TRBV30 and TRBJ2-7; D not certain. Looked up from germline, CDR1 is GTSNPN and CDR2 is SVGIG (reference sequence). This CDR3 has 12 amino acids. V dropped 2 bases and J dropped 0 bases, with 5 bases sitting between them.

The chain links TRBV11-2 to TRBJ2-1; TRBD1 is a possible D gene (6 bases). The ends were cut back, 4 bases at V and 8 bases at J, with 15 bases in the middle. Per germline, CDR1 SGHAT and CDR2 FQNNGV. The CDR3 is made up of 14 amino acids. CDR3 in amino acids: CASSWGSRGDEQFF. Here the CDR3 DNA reads TGTGCCAGCAGCTGGGGGAGCAGGGGAGATGAGCAGTTCTTC.

V usage is TRBV4-1 and J usage is TRBJ2-3; 11 bases match TRBD2. There are 15 residues in the CDR3. Germline CDR1 reads MGHRA; CDR2 reads YSYEKL. J was trimmed by 5 bases and V by 3 bases; bases with no gene match: 4. As DNA, the CDR3 is TGCGCCAGCAGCCAGGTACTAGCGGGAGAAGATACGCAGTATTTT. This sequence encodes CASSQVLAGEDTQYF.

The chain employs TRBV7-2 and TRBJ2-2, with D perhaps TRBD1 (6 bases). Looked up from germline, CDR1 is SGHTA and CDR2 is FQGNSA. CDR3 length equals 14 residues. The germline V and J ends were trimmed by 1 base and 5 bases, with 8 bases remaining between them. DNA for the CDR3: TGTGCCAGCAGCTTAGGCGGACAGACCGGGGAGCTGTTTTTT. This sequence encodes CASSLGGQTGELFF.

The genes are TRBV28 and TRBJ2-7; D is perhaps TRBD1 (6 bases). The CDR3 has 15 residues. Germline V gene data show CDR1 as MDHEN and CDR2 as SYDVKM. The V end lost 1 base, the J end lost 5 bases, and 15 bases lay between the germline ends. CDR3 coding DNA: TGTGCCAGCAGTTTATTAGACAGGATGGGCCACGAGCAGTACTTC. Encoded protein: CASSLLDRMGHEQYF.

This rearrangement joins TRBV11-3 to TRBJ1-1; no clear D gene. V lost 0 bases to trimming and J lost 0 bases, with 8 bases between them. Looked up from germline, CDR1 is SGHNT and CDR2 is YENEEA. This CDR3 comprises 15 residues. CDR3 nucleotides: TGTGCCAGCAGCTTAGATCCCGGGATGAACACTGAAGCTTTCTTT. The encoded protein is CASSLDPGMNTEAFF. Drawing the rest from reference TRBV11-3 and TRBJ1-1, the complete variable domain is EAGVVQSPRYKIIEKKQPVAFWCNPISGHNTLYWYLQNLGQGPELLIRYENEEAVDDSQLPKDRFSAERLKGVDSTLKIQPAELGDSAVYLCASSLDPGMNTEAFFGQGTRLTVV.

This chain joins TRBV7-6 and TRBJ2-1; 14 bases map to TRBD2. Germline V gene lookup returns CDR1 SGHVS and CDR2 FNYEAQ. The CDR3 sequence is 17 residues long. V shed 5 bases and J 2 bases; nucleotides not matched to a gene: 5. CDR3: CASSHGLAGGTYNEQFF. As DNA, the CDR3 is TGTGCCAGCAGCCACGGACTAGCGGGAGGTACCTACAATGAGCAGTTCTTC.

V is TRBV6-5 and J is TRBJ1-1; no definite D call. V was shortened by 9 bases and J by 5 bases, with 19 bases between the two germline ends. From germline, CDR1 is MNHEY and CDR2 SVGAGI. The CDR3 spans 14 residues. The CDR3 nucleotides are TGTGCCAGTGGGAGGGAAGTTTCGACGACTGAAGCTTTCTTT. It codes for CASGREVSTTEAFF.

This clone was recorded only once. This chain uses TRBV11-3 with TRBJ1-5; D possibly corresponds to TRBD1 (6 bases). The CDR3 spans 16 residues. The V end lost 2 bases, the J end lost 6 bases, and 17 bases lay between the germline ends. Germline V gene data show CDR1 as SGHNT and CDR2 as YENEEA. The CDR3 loop reads CASSLQPGDNPQPQHF. The CDR3 coding sequence is TGTGCCAGCAGCTTACAGCCAGGGGACAATCCTCAGCCCCAGCATTTT.